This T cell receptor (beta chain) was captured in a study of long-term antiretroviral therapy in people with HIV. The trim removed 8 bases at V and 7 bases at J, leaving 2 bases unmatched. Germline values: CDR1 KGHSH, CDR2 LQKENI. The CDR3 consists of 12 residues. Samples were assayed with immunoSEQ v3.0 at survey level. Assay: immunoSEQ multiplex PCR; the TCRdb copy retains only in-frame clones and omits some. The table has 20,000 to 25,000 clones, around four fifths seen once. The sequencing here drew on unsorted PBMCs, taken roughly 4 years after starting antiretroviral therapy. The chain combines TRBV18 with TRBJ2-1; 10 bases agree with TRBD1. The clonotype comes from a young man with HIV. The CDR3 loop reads CASGTGANEQFF. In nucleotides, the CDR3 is TGTGCCAGCGGGACAGGGGCAAATGAGCAGTTCTTC. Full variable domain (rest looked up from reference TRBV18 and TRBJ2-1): NAGVMQNPRHLVRRRGQEARLRCSPMKGHSHVYWYRQLPEEGLKFMVYLQKENIIDESGMPKERFSAEFPKEGPSILRIQQVVRGDSAAYFCASGTGANEQFFGPGTRLTVL.